The 31 T cell receptor beta chains below come from one sample, sequenced in a study of cytomegalovirus exposure and HLA in healthy donors. The PCR had 60 Vbeta and 13 Jbeta primers. TCRdb keeps only in-frame clones here, not all; method: immunoSEQ multiplex PCR. The table lists approximately 79,000 clones, about four fifths of them singletons. The sequencing sample was made of PBMCs. These receptors all come from a male donor in good health and CMV-seropositive.

This chain connects TRBV28 to TRBJ2-1; D is possibly TRBD2 (5 bases). Germline CDR1 reads MDHEN; CDR2 reads SYDVKM. CDR3 length: 11 amino acids. V lost 6 bases, J lost 13 bases, and 13 bases lay in between. The CDR3 here is CASSRRVVQFF. DNA for the CDR3: TGTGCCAGCAGCCGGCGGGTAGTTCAGTTCTTC.

The CDR3 sequence: CASSFGLLSYNEQFF. DNA of the CDR3: TGTGCCAGCAGTTTCGGACTACTCTCCTACAATGAGCAGTTCTTC. V usage is TRBV7-8 and J usage is TRBJ2-1, with D tentatively TRBD2 (6 bases). Germline V gene data show CDR1 as SGHVS and CDR2 as FQNEAQ. With 6 bases removed from V and 0 bases from J, the gap between germline ends came to 12 bases. The CDR3 is made up of 15 amino acids. Based on the CDR3 plus reference TRBV7-8 and TRBJ2-1, the full variable domain is GAGVSQSPRYKVAKRGQDVALRCDPISGHVSLFWYQQALGQGPEFLTYFQNEAQLDKSGLPSDRFFAERPEGSVSTLKIQRTQQEDSAVYLCASSFGLLSYNEQFFGPGTRLTVL.

The chain recombines TRBV4-3 with TRBJ2-5; 8 bases align to TRBD1. The closer fit of TRBJ2-7 to the DNA end suggests the J call may be wrong. Germline CDR1 is LGHNA and CDR2 is YSLEER. This CDR3 contains 15 residues. The CDR3 bases are TGCGCCAGCAGCCAAGATGGGACAGGCGTTTACGAGCAGTACTTC. It yields the protein CASSQDGTGVYEQYF.

DNA for the CDR3: TGTGCCAGCGCCCCGGGAAATTCACCCCTCCACTTT. Translation gives CASAPGNSPLHF. The chain couples TRBV6-5 to TRBJ1-6; D is unclear. Germline V gives CDR1 MNHEY, CDR2 SVGAGI. Trimming removed 8 bases at V and 7 bases at J, with 9 bases between. The length of the CDR3 is 12 residues.

This clone has a single count. One end of the junction varies from germline; a read error may be responsible. The chain employs TRBV7-9 and TRBJ2-1; D may be TRBD2 (6 bases). Germline-derived CDR1 and CDR2 are SEHNR and FQNEAQ (reference sequence). This CDR3 comprises 13 residues. CDR3 sequence: CASSLDLATRPVF. The CDR3 DNA follows: TGTGCCAGCAGCTTAGACCTAGCGACAAGACCCGTCTTC.

This chain uses TRBV5-1 with TRBJ2-1; D possibly corresponds to TRBD2 (8 bases). Germline V lookup: CDR1 SGHRS, CDR2 YFSETQ. The V gene lost 6 bases and the J gene lost 13 bases, with 26 bases spanning the gap. The CDR3 spans 15 residues. The CDR3 bases are TGCGCCAGCACCGCGGAGCAGCGGGAGATAGGGGGCCAGTTCTTC. Its translation is CASTAEQREIGGQFF.

This clone was detected only a few times. J is TRBJ1-2 and V is TRBV19; the match to TRBD1 covers 7 bases. Germline V CDR1 and CDR2: LNHDA, SQIVND (reference sequence). The CDR3 runs 13 residues. With V trimmed by 4 bases and J by 4 bases, 3 bases remained unmatched. The CDR3 DNA reads as TGTGCCAGTAGTACTTGGGACAGCTATGGCTACACCTTC. Translation gives CASSTWDSYGYTF.

The chain is built from TRBV28 and TRBJ2-7; D is possibly TRBD1 (6 bases). Per germline, CDR1 MDHEN and CDR2 SYDVKM. Trimming left V 5 bases short and J 4 bases short, with 18 bases between. This CDR3 has 15 residues. CDR3 loop: CASSPRDRSTYEQYF. CDR3 nucleotide sequence: TGTGCCAGCAGTCCCCGCGACAGGTCGACTTACGAGCAGTACTTC.

The V gene is TRBV19, the J gene TRBJ2-5; TRBD1 aligns across 8 bases. Germline assignment: CDR1 LNHDA and CDR2 SQIVND (reference sequence). The CDR3 loop spans 16 amino acids. Trimming at V came to 5 bases and at J to 4 bases, leaving 12 bases not matched to a gene. Here the CDR3 reads CASSLRTGIQGETQYF. For the CDR3, the DNA is TGTGCCAGTAGTCTTCGGACAGGGATCCAGGGAGAGACCCAGTACTTC.

The gene calls are TRBV7-6 and TRBJ2-7, with D maybe TRBD1 (5 bases). Trimming removed 5 bases at V and 4 bases at J, with 9 bases between. Germline V gene lookup returns CDR1 SGHVS and CDR2 FNYEAQ. This CDR3 has 12 amino acids. CDR3 sequence (DNA): TGTGCCAGCAGCCCGAAGGGGTACGAGCAGTACTTC. This gives the protein CASSPKGYEQYF.

This chain links TRBV9 with TRBJ1-1, with D unclear. V was clipped by 4 bases and J by 6 bases, with 16 bases between them. Germline CDR1 is SGDLS and CDR2 is YYNGEE. CDR3 length: 14 residues. CDR3 DNA sequence: TGTGCCAGCAGCCCCACCAGAACCACCGCTGAAGCTTTCTTT. Translating it yields CASSPTRTTAEAFF.

V usage is TRBV6-1 and J usage is TRBJ1-2, with D maybe TRBD1 (5 bases). Germline CDR1 MNHNS, CDR2 SASEGT. CDR3 length equals 11 residues. Trimming shortened V by 6 bases and J by 5 bases, and 7 bases separated the two germline ends. The CDR3 reads CASSDRYGYTF. CDR3 in DNA: TGTGCCAGCAGCGACAGATATGGCTACACCTTC.

This clone was picked up a small number of times. V usage is TRBV19 and J usage is TRBJ1-6; D gene uncertain. The V and J ends lost 3 bases and 9 bases respectively, with 12 bases between them. Looked up from germline, CDR1 is LNHDA and CDR2 is SQIVND (reference sequence). This CDR3 has 14 amino acids. As DNA, the CDR3 is TGTGCCAGTAGTATTATACGGGATTCTTCACCCCTCCACTTT. It specifies CASSIIRDSSPLHF.

This chain connects TRBV15 to TRBJ2-1; D possibly corresponds to TRBD1 (7 bases). V was shortened by 0 bases and J by 0 bases, with 15 bases between the two germline ends. The CDR3 runs 18 residues. CDR1 and CDR2 from the germline V gene are LNHNV and YYDKDF (reference sequence). CDR3 in amino acids: CATSRDNSQGGSYNEQFF. The CDR3, as DNA: TGTGCCACCAGCAGAGATAACTCGCAGGGGGGCTCCTACAATGAGCAGTTCTTC.

This rearrangement joins TRBV19 to TRBJ1-1; D not resolved. Trimming left V 3 bases short and J 1 base short, with 6 bases between. CDR1 and CDR2 (germline): LNHDA, SQIVND (reference sequence). This CDR3 has 13 amino acids. CDR3 sequence (DNA): TGTGCCAGTAGTATTAGACAGAACACTGAAGCTTTCTTT. Translation: CASSIRQNTEAFF. The entire variable domain, with the rest obtained from reference TRBV19 and TRBJ1-1, is as follows: DGGITQSPKYLFRKEGQNVTLSCEQNLNHDAMYWYRQDPGQGLRLIYYSQIVNDFQKGDIAEGYSVSREKKESFPLTVTSAQKNPTAFYLCASSIRQNTEAFFGQGTRLTVV.

CDR3 DNA sequence: TGCGCCAGCAGCTTGGGGGCAGGGGACGACGAGCAGTACTTC. This encodes CASSLGAGDDEQYF. The chain has TRBV5-1 and TRBJ2-7; a possible D gene is TRBD1 (6 bases). The V gene lost 0 bases and the J gene lost 5 bases, with 12 bases spanning the gap. Per germline, CDR1 SGHRS and CDR2 YFSETQ. The CDR3 spans 14 residues. Full variable domain (remainder filled in from reference TRBV5-1 and TRBJ2-7): KAGVTQTPRYLIKTRGQQVTLSCSPISGHRSVSWYQQTPGQGLQFLFEYFSETQRNKGNFPGRFSGRQFSNSRSEMNVSTLELGDSALYLCASSLGAGDDEQYFGPGTRLTVT.

J is TRBJ1-5 and V is TRBV6-1; tentatively, D is TRBD1 (6 bases). CDR3 length equals 14 residues. V lost 5 bases, J lost 1 base, and 9 bases lay in between. Germline CDR1 is MNHNS and CDR2 is SASEGT. CDR3 bases: TGTGCCAGCAGTCGGGACATCAGCAATCAGCCCCAGCATTTT. This encodes CASSRDISNQPQHF.

The V call is TRBV29-1, the J call TRBJ1-2; 9 nucleotides align to TRBD1. The junction had 3 bases not matched to a gene; V was cut back by 5 bases and J by 8 bases. Germline V CDR1 and CDR2: SQVTM, ANQGSEA. The CDR3 is made up of 11 amino acids. The CDR3 region is CSVTGGWGYTF. The CDR3, as DNA: TGCAGCGTTACAGGGGGCTGGGGCTACACCTTC.

The J gene is TRBJ2-1, the V gene TRBV27, with TRBD2 matching over 13 bases. The V gene's germline CDR1 is MNHEY and CDR2 SMNVEV (reference sequence). With 5 bases clipped from V and 6 bases from J, the junction kept 10 bases outside the gene matches. This CDR3 contains 17 residues. CDR3 DNA: TGTGCCAGCAGTAGGTCACTAGCGGGAGGGCCGGGCAATGAGCAGTTCTTC. Translating it yields CASSRSLAGGPGNEQFF.

The gene calls are TRBV9 and TRBJ2-1, with D tentatively TRBD1 (6 bases). The CDR3 runs 15 residues. The germline CDR1 and CDR2 sequences are SGDLS and YYNGEE. Trimming pared 0 bases from V and 6 bases from J, leaving 13 bases between. The chain's CDR3 is CASSVALTGSNEQFF. The CDR3, as DNA: TGTGCCAGCAGCGTAGCGTTAACAGGGTCCAATGAGCAGTTCTTC.

A single count supports this clone. CDR3 DNA sequence: TGTGCCAGCAGGACCTTTAGAGGCCGTGCCAATGAGCAGTTCTTC. It specifies CASRTFRGRANEQFF. The chain recombines TRBV6-5 with TRBJ2-1; no definite D call. The length of the CDR3 is 15 residues. V was cut by 6 bases and J by 6 bases, with 18 bases left in between. The V gene's germline CDR1 is MNHEY and CDR2 SVGAGI.

V is TRBV7-2 and J is TRBJ2-4; D remains unclear. There are 14 residues in the CDR3. Germline V CDR1 and CDR2: SGHTA, FQGNSA. V lost 4 bases, J lost 4 bases, and 11 bases lay in between. This CDR3 reads CASSSRDGKNIQYF. The CDR3 DNA sequence: TGTGCCAGCAGCTCTAGAGACGGAAAAAACATTCAGTACTTC.

V usage is TRBV7-9 and J usage is TRBJ1-2; D not resolved. The CDR3 runs to 13 residues. The V gene's germline CDR1 is SEHNR and CDR2 FQNEAQ (reference sequence). Trimming cost V 1 base and J 4 bases, with 7 bases left between them. The chain's CDR3 is CASSLGLIYGYTF. CDR3 in DNA: TGTGCCAGCAGCTTAGGACTGATCTATGGCTACACCTTC.

V and J are TRBV6-1 and TRBJ1-2; D perhaps matches TRBD1 (6 bases). The ends were cut back, 6 bases at V and 2 bases at J, with 7 bases in the middle. The CDR3 is 12 residues long. Germline values: CDR1 MNHNS, CDR2 SASEGT. DNA of the CDR3: TGTGCCAGCAGCCAGGGGAACTATGGCTACACCTTC. Its protein product is CASSQGNYGYTF.

The CDR3 DNA sequence: TGTGCCAGCAGTGTCCCCTCCGGGACAGGGTATGAAAAACTGTTTTTT. Protein sequence: CASSVPSGTGYEKLFF. The rearrangement uses TRBV28 and TRBJ1-4; 9 bases align to TRBD1. Germline V gene data show CDR1 as MDHEN and CDR2 as SYDVKM. The CDR3 is 16 residues long. The V segment lost 5 bases and the J segment 6 bases; nucleotides outside the gene matches: 10.

This clone was recorded once. The CDR3 loop reads CASSYDRASEKLFF. The CDR3 nucleotides read TGTGCCAGCAGCTACGACAGGGCGAGTGAAAAACTGTTTTTT. The rearrangement uses TRBV9 and TRBJ1-4; 7 positions agree with TRBD1. Germline V gene data show CDR1 as SGDLS and CDR2 as YYNGEE. The CDR3 runs to 14 residues. The V segment lost 4 bases and the J segment 7 bases; nucleotides outside the gene matches: 7.

In this sample, this clone turned up a few times. This chain uses TRBV5-6 with TRBJ2-7, with 9 bases lining up with TRBD1. This CDR3 is 15 amino acids long. The ends lost 4 bases at V and 0 bases at J; junction bases unmatched: 5. CDR1 SGHDT and CDR2 YYEEEE come from the germline V gene. The CDR3 nucleotides are TGTGCCAGCAGCCCTACAGGGGGCGCCTCCTACGAGCAGTACTTC. It is translated as CASSPTGGASYEQYF. Full variable domain (remainder filled in from reference TRBV5-6 and TRBJ2-7): DAGVTQSPTHLIKTRGQQVTLRCSPKSGHDTVSWYQQALGQGPQFIFQYYEEEERQRGNFPDRFSGHQFPNYSSELNVNALLLGDSALYLCASSPTGGASYEQYFGPGTRLTVT.

This rearrangement joins TRBV27 to TRBJ2-7, with 9 bases lining up with TRBD1. The germline V gene has CDR1 MNHEY and CDR2 SMNVEV (reference sequence). The CDR3 covers 15 residues. With 4 bases clipped from V and 4 bases from J, the junction kept 8 bases outside the gene matches. DNA for the CDR3: TGTGCCAGCAGTTCCGGACAGGGGTTCTTGTACGAGCAGTACTTC. It yields the protein CASSSGQGFLYEQYF.

The V and J genes are TRBV6-1 and TRBJ1-1, with a weak D call TRBD1 (6 bases). This CDR3 contains 14 residues. In germline, CDR1 is MNHNS, CDR2 SASEGT. The V and J ends lost 5 bases and 3 bases respectively, with 13 bases between them. CDR3 residues: CASSYGGFHTEAFF. The CDR3 coding sequence is TGTGCCAGCAGTTATGGGGGCTTCCACACTGAAGCTTTCTTT.

The gene calls are TRBV7-2 and TRBJ2-7; TRBD1 matches at 9 bases. The V segment lost 3 bases and the J segment 6 bases; nucleotides outside the gene matches: 9. Per germline, CDR1 SGHTA and CDR2 FQGNSA. This CDR3 region has 15 residues. CDR3 bases: TGTGCCAGCAGCTTTGCACGGACAGGGGAGGGCGAGCAGTACTTC. Protein sequence: CASSFARTGEGEQYF. The full variable domain, rest sourced from reference TRBV7-2 and TRBJ2-7, is GAGVSQSPSNKVTEKGKDVELRCDPISGHTALYWYRQSLGQGLEFLIYFQGNSAPDKSGLPSDRFSAERTGGSVSTLTIQRTQQEDSAVYLCASSFARTGEGEQYFGPGTRLTVT.

V gene TRBV27 combines with J gene TRBJ2-7; possible D gene TRBD2, 5 bases. Trimming pared 6 bases from V and 2 bases from J, leaving 11 bases between. The CDR3 covers 13 residues. Germline assignment: CDR1 MNHEY and CDR2 SMNVEV (reference sequence). CDR3 protein: CASSYSRAYEQYF. DNA for the CDR3: TGTGCCAGCAGCTACTCGAGGGCCTACGAGCAGTACTTC.